Listed below are T cell receptor beta chains from one sample, sequenced in a study of cytomegalovirus exposure and HLA in healthy donors. Data came from immunoSEQ multiplex PCR; TCRdb stores just in-frame clones and leaves some out. The profile shows approximately 150,000 clones, over 75% of them singletons. The sequenced sample consisted of PBMCs. The receptor source for this set is a woman aged 25 to 45 in good health and CMV-seronegative. Each CDR3 is given with its conserved first and last residue. Fields, in order: J gene, V gene, CDR3 protein.

TRBJ1-2	TRBV6-4	CASRETDYGGYGYTF
TRBJ2-3	TRBV7-9	CASSLEFTDTQYF
TRBJ1-6	TRBV4-3	CASSQEQGGSSPLHF
TRBJ1-6	TRBV7-6	CASSPGQGVSPLHF
TRBJ1-5	TRBV7-2	CASSLTPEGQPQHF
TRBJ1-3	TRBV6-5	CASSLAGGYGNTIYF
TRBJ1-3	TRBV5-8	CASSRRGNSGNTIYF
TRBJ2-7	TRBV19	CASSIGTGLYEQYF
TRBJ1-6	TRBV2	CASSQDRGGSPLHF
TRBJ1-1	TRBV18	CASSPWQGNTEAFF
TRBJ2-5	TRBV5-1	CASSLGAGDVETQYF
TRBJ2-7	TRBV6-1	CASPTQGGGSYEQYF
TRBJ2-5	TRBV11-3	CASSLNGASNQETQYF
TRBJ1-4	TRBV23-1	CASIRPNGEKLFF
TRBJ1-1	TRBV5-4	CASSIRQGWSTEAFF
TRBJ1-4	TRBV19	CASSIPMRGSGEKLFF
TRBJ2-3	TRBV6-5	CASSRLGEDTQYF
TRBJ2-1	TRBV5-6	CASRPTSGGYNEQFF
TRBJ1-5	TRBV7-2	CASSLPGTGVNQPQHF
TRBJ2-3	TRBV6-5	CASSYAGSTDTQYF
TRBJ1-2	TRBV11-2	CASSLDGGGYGYTF